Presented here are 6 T cell receptor beta chains from one specimen sequenced in a study of beta chain features in type 1 diabetes. As every portion of the isolated RNA was reverse transcribed, the sequencing read expressed TCRB transcripts. The protocol was immunoSEQ multiplex PCR, while the TCRdb copy is restricted to in-frame clones and leaves out a portion. This repertoire shows 150,000 to 190,000 clones, around 10% found once; its top ten account for around 2%. Input material: central memory CD4+ T cells from blood. The receptors were sampled from a man aged 18 to 30 in good health.

The chain links TRBV5-4 to TRBJ2-3; TRBD2 matches 7 bases. Germline values: CDR1 SGHNT, CDR2 YYREEE (reference sequence). The CDR3 has 15 residues. After removal of 4 bases from V and 4 bases from J, the junction contained 9 bases not matched to a gene. The CDR3: CASSPASGAADTQYF. Written as DNA, the CDR3 is TGTGCCAGCAGCCCCGCCAGCGGGGCCGCAGATACGCAGTATTTT.

The chain employs TRBV6-1 and TRBJ1-5; D is uncertain. In germline, CDR1 is MNHNS, CDR2 SASEGT. This CDR3 comprises 15 residues. V lost 5 bases, J lost 2 bases, and 13 bases lay in between. The CDR3 protein is CASSSGPLGNQPQHF. The CDR3 DNA sequence: TGTGCCAGCAGTTCAGGCCCGCTGGGCAATCAGCCCCAGCATTTT.

This clone has only a few counts. The J gene is TRBJ2-1, the V gene TRBV9; D is undetermined. The V and J ends lost 4 bases and 3 bases respectively, with 17 bases between them. Germline loops: CDR1 SGDLS, CDR2 YYNGEE. CDR3 size: 16 residues. DNA of the CDR3: TGTGCCAGCAGCCTCCCACCAAGAAGCGACTACAATGAGCAGTTCTTC. Translated, it gives CASSLPPRSDYNEQFF.

The chain employs TRBV6-6 and TRBJ1-1; D ambiguous. The V and J ends lost 2 bases and 1 base respectively, with 5 bases between them. This CDR3 is 13 amino acids long. The V gene's germline CDR1 is MNHNY and CDR2 SVGAGI (reference sequence). The CDR3 nucleotides are TGTGCCAGCAGTTACGCCCAGAACACTGAAGCTTTCTTT. Its translation: CASSYAQNTEAFF.

The chain has TRBV9 and TRBJ2-5; D unclear. The length of the CDR3 is 12 residues. Between the trimmed V and J ends, which lost 0 bases and 5 bases, there was a span of 5 bases. The germline V gene has CDR1 SGDLS and CDR2 YYNGEE. CDR3 DNA sequence: TGTGCCAGCAGCGTAGACTTGGAGACCCAGTACTTC. This translates into CASSVDLETQYF.

This clone showed up just a few times. This chain joins TRBV9 and TRBJ2-1; D is undetermined. This CDR3 region has 13 residues. V lost 0 bases and J 8 bases, leaving 9 bases between the germline ends. CDR1 is SGDLS, CDR2 YYNGEE, per germline. In DNA, the CDR3 is TGTGCCAGCAGCGTAGGGCCTGCCGATGAGCAGTTCTTC. It specifies CASSVGPADEQFF.